The 15 T cell receptor beta chains presented below share a single source sample, sequenced in a study of blood T cell repertoires in COVID-19. Clones were sequenced by immunoSEQ multiplex PCR, and TCRdb holds only the in-frame ones, with some missing. The table has about 160,000 clones, around three quarters seen once; the top ten hold roughly 8.4%. The sequencing sample was made of peripheral blood. The receptors here all came from a man between 60 and 75 years old with acute or convalescent COVID-19.

The CDR3 protein is CASSPPVGGFSETQYF. Here the CDR3 DNA reads TGTGCCAGCTCACCACCGGTAGGAGGTTTTTCGGAGACCCAGTACTTC. The chain is built from TRBV18 and TRBJ2-5; maybe TRBD2 (5 bases). Trimming pared 0 bases from V and 5 bases from J, leaving 16 bases between. This CDR3 comprises 16 residues. Germline V gives CDR1 KGHSH, CDR2 LQKENI.

This chain uses TRBV19 with TRBJ1-3; D is unclear. Trimming left V 10 bases short and J 2 bases short, with 9 bases between. Per germline, CDR1 LNHDA and CDR2 SQIVND (reference sequence). The CDR3 is 12 amino acids. CDR3 sequence reads: CATLSAGNTIYF. The DNA for the CDR3 is TGTGCCACCCTGTCCGCTGGAAACACCATATATTTT.

This chain joins TRBV30 and TRBJ1-1; D is possibly TRBD1 (5 bases). The V end lost 2 bases, the J end lost 2 bases, and 15 bases lay between the germline ends. The germline CDR1 and CDR2 sequences are GTSNPN and SVGIG (reference sequence). There are 15 residues in the CDR3. CDR3 sequence: CAWSTGMGRNTEAFF. The CDR3 DNA reads as TGTGCCTGGAGTACAGGCATGGGCCGTAACACTGAAGCTTTCTTT.

The chain couples TRBV30 to TRBJ2-1; 9 bases are shared with TRBD2. The CDR3 contains 15 residues. Germline trimming cut 4 bases from V and 6 bases from J; bases unmatched to any gene: 10. Germline CDR1 is GTSNPN and CDR2 is SVGIG (reference sequence). The CDR3 loop reads CAWTIAGAPSNEQFF. CDR3 sequence (DNA): TGTGCCTGGACGATAGCGGGGGCACCCTCCAATGAGCAGTTCTTC. The full variable domain, its missing parts supplied by reference TRBV30 and TRBJ2-1, is SQTIHQWPATLVQPVGSPLSLECTVEGTSNPNLYWYRQAAGRGLQLLFYSVGIGQISSEVPQNLSASRPQDRQFILSSKKLLLSDSGFYLCAWTIAGAPSNEQFFGPGTRLTVL.

On this clone itself: One end of the junction does not line up with germline, which may come from a read error. V gene TRBV19 combines with J gene TRBJ1-4; weak D call: TRBD1 (6 bases). The germline CDR1 and CDR2 sequences are LNHDA and SQIVND (reference sequence). CDR3 length equals 14 residues. Here the CDR3 DNA reads TGTGCCAGTAGTGTAGACAGGAGGGGCGAAAAACTGTTTTTT. As protein: CASSVDRRGEKLFF.

This clone appeared once. The chain employs TRBV24-1 and TRBJ1-4; D is uncertain. Germline V gene lookup returns CDR1 KGHDR and CDR2 SFDVKD. The length of the CDR3 is 14 residues. The V gene lost 2 bases and the J gene lost 7 bases, with 10 bases spanning the gap. This CDR3 reads CATSDSGRSEKLFF. DNA for the CDR3: TGTGCCACCAGTGATTCAGGTCGAAGTGAAAAACTGTTTTTT.

This clone was counted at least ten times. V and J are TRBV5-1 and TRBJ1-5, with a weak D call TRBD1 (6 bases). Trimming pared 4 bases from V and 4 bases from J, leaving 9 bases between. Germline V lookup: CDR1 SGHRS, CDR2 YFSETQ. This CDR3 has 13 residues. CDR3 amino acids: CASSITGNQPQHF. In nucleotides, the CDR3 is TGCGCCAGCAGCATAACAGGGAATCAGCCCCAGCATTTT.

This clone was found a few times. CDR3 sequence: CASSPDERALGYTF. The CDR3 coding sequence is TGTGCCAGCAGCCCCGACGAGCGGGCGCTTGGCTACACCTTC. This chain links TRBV7-3 with TRBJ1-2; D call uncertain. V shed 5 bases and J shed 7 bases, with 17 bases lying between them. Germline loops: CDR1 SGHTA, CDR2 FQGTGA. The CDR3 totals 14 residues.

The V and J genes are TRBV3-1 (or the pseudogene TRBV3-2) and TRBJ2-5; 9 bases match TRBD2. CDR1 is LGHDT, CDR2 YNNKEL, per germline (reference sequence). This CDR3 region has 18 residues. The V and J ends lost 0 bases and 3 bases, in that order; junction bases with no gene match: 11. CDR3 residues: CASSQDAGGGAFKETQYF. CDR3 nucleotides: TGTGCCAGCAGCCAAGACGCGGGCGGGGGGGCCTTTAAAGAGACCCAGTACTTC.

This clone came up once. The chain uses TRBV19 and TRBJ1-5; D is perhaps TRBD1 (6 bases). V was cut by 5 bases and J by 3 bases, with 17 bases left in between. Per germline, CDR1 LNHDA and CDR2 SQIVND (reference sequence). This CDR3 is 16 amino acids long. As DNA, the CDR3 is TGTGCCAGTAGTGCAACCGGGACAAGAAACAATCAGCCCCAGCATTTT. It specifies CASSATGTRNNQPQHF.

The chain employs TRBV5-5 and TRBJ1-5, with D tentatively TRBD1 (6 bases). The CDR3 totals 14 residues. V shed 1 base and J shed 4 bases, with 9 bases lying between them. Germline-derived CDR1 and CDR2 are SGHKS and YYEKEE (reference sequence). CDR3 in amino acids: CASSLSRGNQPQHF. The CDR3 nucleotides read TGTGCCAGCAGCTTGTCCAGGGGAAATCAGCCCCAGCATTTT.

CDR3 in DNA: TGTGCCAGCAGCCTAGGACAGAAGTACGAGCAGTACTTC. The encoded protein is CASSLGQKYEQYF. This chain uses TRBV28 with TRBJ2-7; a possible D gene is TRBD1 (6 bases). The CDR3 spans 13 residues. V was cut by 6 bases and J by 4 bases, with 13 bases left in between. The V gene's germline CDR1 is MDHEN and CDR2 SYDVKM.

This chain connects TRBV13 to TRBJ2-6; D unresolved. The germline CDR1 and CDR2 sequences are PRHDT and FYEKMQ (reference sequence). Trimming took 4 bases from V and 1 from J, leaving 11 bases between them. The CDR3 extends over 16 amino acids. The CDR3 coding sequence is TGTGCCAGCAGCTCCCGTTGGCAGTCTGGGGCCAACGTCCTGACTTTC. Protein sequence: CASSSRWQSGANVLTF.

This chain joins TRBV6-5 and TRBJ2-1; 9 nucleotides align to TRBD2. The J segment lost 7 bases and the V segment lost 4 bases, leaving 5 bases of the junction unmatched. The germline V gene has CDR1 MNHEY and CDR2 SVGAGI. The CDR3 is 14 amino acids. CDR3 DNA: TGTGCCAGCAGTTCGGGACTAGCTGGGAATGAGCAGTTCTTC. Amino acid sequence: CASSSGLAGNEQFF.

The chain carries TRBV6-2 or TRBV6-3 and TRBJ1-5; D not resolved. V was shortened by 2 bases and J by 2 bases, with 10 bases between the two germline ends. CDR1 is MNHEY and CDR2 is SVGEGT in the germline V gene. The CDR3 covers 15 residues. In DNA form, the CDR3 reads TGTGCCAGCAGTTACCTGGCGGATGGCAATCAGCCCCAGCATTTT. Protein sequence: CASSYLADGNQPQHF.